This T cell receptor (beta chain) was identified during a study of T cell repertoires in cytomegalovirus infection. Overall study context: Public TCR beta signature analysis indicated the presence of both CMV infection and matching HLA type. Study-wide results and caveats: HLA-C-restricted, CMV-specific TCR beta clonotypes were dominant ex vivo. Of the TCR beta families, the public ones yielded a cumulative frequency that identified carriers of CMV plus the relevant HLA.

TCRdb itself ran the reads through MiXCR, one entry per CDR3 protein. The repertoire holds about 310,000 distinct CDR3 sequences, 17% seen once, with about 12% in the top ten. CDR1 and CDR2 (germline): SGHVS, FQNEAQ. V lost 0 bases and J 11 bases, leaving 20 bases between the germline ends. CDR3 length: 16 amino acids. A few counts support this clonotype. Antigen specificity is unknown. The receptor's source is a human donor in good health (CMV status not recorded). Some clones in this sample may be carry-over from other donors' samples. The chain links TRBV7-8 to TRBJ1-5; D not certain. Input material: PBMCs. DNA of the CDR3: TGTGCCAGCAGCTTAGCGTTGGCCAGCTCCCTCCCGACCCAGCATTTT. Amino acids: CASSLALASSLPTQHF.